The 19 T cell receptor beta chains presented below share a single source sample, sequenced in a study of T cells in women clearing cervical HPV infection. Repertoires were generated with immunoSEQ multiplex PCR, while TCRdb's copy carries only in-frame clones and drops some. This sample lists tens of thousands of clones; its ten largest clones have roughly 1.4%. Sequencing was carried out using blood buffy coat. The receptor source for this set is a woman aged 18 to 69 with a cervical HPV16 infection that either progressed to CIN3+ or cleared (not recorded which).

Note on this clone: The junction does not match germline at one end; this may be a read error. Additional DNA sequences in this sample encode the identical CDR3. CDR3 bases read: TGTGCCAGTAGTGGCCCTCAGGGAACCTATAATTCCCCC. Residues: CASSGPQGTYNSP. The whole CDR3 sequence is CASSGPQGTYNSPLHF. The chain couples TRBV19 to TRBJ1-6; D might be TRBD1 (5 bases). Read sequence stops 3 residues before the CDR3 end, and the germline J gene provides the missing end. Germline V lookup: CDR1 LNHDA, CDR2 SQIVND (reference sequence). The CDR3 consists of 16 residues.

Comments on this clone: The CDR3 extends 3 residues past the end of the read, so its final part is completed from the germline J gene. The chain is built from TRBV7-7 and TRBJ2-5, with 7 bases fitting TRBD2. The V gene's germline CDR1 is SSHAT and CDR2 FNYEAQ (reference sequence). Unmatched junction bases numbered 6, after V lost 1 base and J lost 4 bases. This CDR3 spans 15 amino acids. The CDR3 region is CASSLVGTGGETQYF. CDR3 DNA (partial): TGTGCCAGCAGCTTAGTGGGTACGGGGGGAGAGACC. The entire variable domain, with the rest obtained from reference TRBV7-7 and TRBJ2-5, is as follows: GAGVSQSPRYKVTKRGQDVTLRCDPISSHATLYWYQQALGQGPEFLTYFNYEAQPDKSGLPSDRFSAERPEGSISTLTIQRTEQRDSAMYRCASSLVGTGGETQYFGPGTRLLVL.

Regarding this clone: The CDR3 goes on 3 residues after the read ends, and that part is filled in from the germline J gene. This chain joins TRBV5-1 and TRBJ1-6; TRBD1 agrees at 10 bases. Germline V CDR1 and CDR2: SGHRS, YFSETQ. V shed 1 base and J 5 bases; nucleotides not matched to a gene: 6. The CDR3 is 17 amino acids. The CDR3 reads CASSLQSGTGDNSPLHF. CDR3 DNA (partial): TGCGCCAGCAGCTTGCAATCCGGGACAGGGGATAATTCACCC. Full variable domain (outside the CDR3, taken from reference TRBV5-1 and TRBJ1-6): KAGVTQTPRYLIKTRGQQVTLSCSPISGHRSVSWYQQTPGQGLQFLFEYFSETQRNKGNFPGRFSGRQFSNSRSEMNVSTLELGDSALYLCASSLQSGTGDNSPLHFGNGTRLTVT.

This chain's CDR3 is CAISAQKQGADTQYF. The CDR3 DNA, read in part, is TGTGCCATCAGTGCCCAGAAACAGGGCGCAGATACG. The chain combines TRBV10-3 with TRBJ2-3; weak D call: TRBD1 (6 bases). The sequenced fragment ends 3 residues before the CDR3 boundary, so the rest is inferred from the germline J gene. Trimming left V 4 bases short and J 4 bases short, with 15 bases between. The CDR3 consists of 15 residues. CDR1 is ENHRY, CDR2 SYGVKD, per germline.

Points on this clone: With the read ending 3 residues before the CDR3 end, the germline J gene is used to fill in that end. This rearrangement joins TRBV7-9 to TRBJ2-3, with D perhaps given as TRBD1 or TRBD2 (5 bases each). Germline loops: CDR1 SEHNR, CDR2 FQNEAQ (reference sequence). The CDR3 contains 13 residues. The sequenced CDR3 bases are TGTGCCAGCAGCTTGGCAGGGAGCGAGACG. As protein: CASSLAGSET. The whole CDR3 protein is CASSLAGSETQYF.

A remark on this clone: The sequenced fragment ends 3 residues before the CDR3 boundary, so the rest is inferred from the germline J gene. The chain recombines TRBV28 with TRBJ2-7; no firm D call. The germline V and J ends were trimmed by 4 bases and 6 bases, with 22 bases remaining between them. The germline CDR1 and CDR2 sequences are MDHEN and SYDVKM. The CDR3 runs 16 residues. Incomplete CDR3 DNA: TGTGCCAGCAGTTACCTCCTTCCCTCCCCCTCGGTCGAG. Translated: CASSYLLPSPSVE. The entire CDR3 reads CASSYLLPSPSVEQYF.

Note on this clone: The missing CDR3 end, 3 residues past where the read stops, is filled in from the germline J gene. The rearrangement links TRBV5-1 to TRBJ1-4, with TRBD1 as a possible D gene (5 bases). Germline CDR1 SGHRS, CDR2 YFSETQ. Trimming shortened V by 0 bases and J by 0 bases, and 9 bases separated the two germline ends. The CDR3 is 16 residues long. CDR3 DNA (partial): TGCGCCAGCAGCTTGGGACAGACAGCAACTAATGAAAAA. As protein: CASSLGQTATNEK. The CDR3 in its entirety is CASSLGQTATNEKLFF.

Notes on this clone: The CDR3 end falls 3 residues outside the read, so it is completed with the germline J gene. The chain has TRBV7-3 and TRBJ2-7; perhaps TRBD2 as D (7 bases). V lost 1 base, J lost 1 base, and 11 bases lay in between. Germline V gene sequence: CDR1 SGHTA, CDR2 FQGTGA. This CDR3 is built from 15 residues. Partial CDR3 DNA: TGTGCCAGCAGCTTAAGGGGGGGGCAGTCCTACGAG. Protein: CASSLRGGQSYE. The full CDR3 protein is CASSLRGGQSYEQYF.

As regards this clone: The CDR3 end lies 3 residues beyond the end of the read and is filled in from the germline J gene. The chain combines TRBV5-1 with TRBJ1-4; no reliable D call. Germline V gives CDR1 SGHRS, CDR2 YFSETQ. This CDR3 is 16 amino acids long. Trimming took 0 bases from V and 4 from J, leaving 13 bases between them. The CDR3 is CASSLASAAINEKLFF. The DNA read from the CDR3 is TGCGCCAGCAGCTTGGCCTCGGCGGCCATTAATGAAAAA.

Of note for this clone: The read is 3 residues too short to cover the CDR3 end, so that end is filled in from the germline J gene. The rearrangement joins TRBV7-2 to TRBJ2-2, with D perhaps TRBD2 (6 bases). This CDR3 is 17 amino acids long. Germline V gene lookup returns CDR1 SGHTA and CDR2 FQGNSA. With 0 bases removed from V and 5 bases from J, the gap between germline ends came to 16 bases. The DNA read from the CDR3 is TGTGCCAGCAGCTTAGCGGGGACTGGGACGTTTACCGGGGAG. Encoded protein: CASSLAGTGTFTGE. The full CDR3 protein is CASSLAGTGTFTGELFF. Variable domain in full (rest from reference TRBV7-2 and TRBJ2-2): GAGVSQSPSNKVTEKGKDVELRCDPISGHTALYWYRQSLGQGLEFLIYFQGNSAPDKSGLPSDRFSAERTGGSVSTLTIQRTQQEDSAVYLCASSLAGTGTFTGELFFGEGSRLTVL.

Remarks on this clone: The sequence runs out 3 residues before the end of the CDR3; the remainder is reconstructed from the germline J gene. The genes are TRBV7-3 and TRBJ2-3; D remains unclear. V was pared by 1 base and J by 4 bases, with 6 bases between. The CDR3 contains 13 residues. Germline V lookup: CDR1 SGHTA, CDR2 FQGTGA. CDR3 region: CASSLSNADTQYF. The CDR3 DNA, read in part, is TGTGCCAGCAGCTTAAGTAATGCAGATACG.

CDR3 DNA (partial): TGTGCCAGCTCACCAACTCGAGAACAGCCC. Protein: CASSPTREQP. The whole CDR3 protein reads CASSPTREQPQHF. The V gene is TRBV18, the J gene TRBJ1-5; unclear D gene. The missing CDR3 end, 3 residues past where the read stops, is filled in from the germline J gene. Germline loops: CDR1 KGHSH, CDR2 LQKENI. V was clipped by 2 bases and J by 7 bases, with 9 bases between them. The CDR3 has 13 residues.

In the case of this clone: The CDR3 end falls 3 residues outside the read, so it is completed with the germline J gene. The chain recombines TRBV12-3 or TRBV12-4 with TRBJ2-4; 10 nucleotides align to TRBD2. The V segment lost 6 bases and the J segment 1 base; nucleotides outside the gene matches: 6. The CDR3 has 16 amino acids. CDR3: CASRGKRGGAKNIQYF. Partial CDR3 DNA: TGTGCCAGCAGGGGTAAGCGGGGGGGTGCCAAAAACATT.

On this clone itself: The read gets to within 3 residues of the CDR3 end, and the germline J gene fills in the rest. The genes are TRBV20-1 and TRBJ2-1; 8 nucleotides line up with TRBD1. V dropped 8 bases and J dropped 4; count of bases not matched to a gene: 4. There are 12 residues in the CDR3. Germline values: CDR1 DFQATT, CDR2 SNEGSKA (reference sequence). The CDR3 DNA, read in part, is TGCAGTACGGGACAGGTTTACAATGAG. This gives the protein CSTGQVYNE. The full CDR3 reads CSTGQVYNEQFF.

Note on this clone: The read terminates 3 residues before the CDR3 end, so the remaining end is supplied by the germline J gene. This chain links TRBV18 with TRBJ1-2; no reliable D call. CDR3 length: 13 residues. Germline V gene data show CDR1 as KGHSH and CDR2 as LQKENI. The CDR3 reads CASSPPSSYDYTF. The CDR3 bases that were read are TGTGCCAGCTCACCTCCTAGCTCCTACGAC.

Remarks on this clone: Sequencing ends 3 residues short of the CDR3 end; the germline J gene provides the rest. The chain joins TRBV10-3 to TRBJ2-4; D possibly corresponds to TRBD1 (6 bases). CDR3 length: 16 amino acids. Trimming removed 0 bases from V and 9 bases from J, with 18 bases in between. Germline V gene sequence: CDR1 ENHRY, CDR2 SYGVKD. The sequenced CDR3 bases are TGTGCCATCAGTGAGTCGACTCCCACAGGGTGGGGCATT. It translates to CAISESTPTGWGI. The entire CDR3 protein reads CAISESTPTGWGIQYF.

In the case of this clone: The CDR3 is cut off 3 residues early in the read; its end comes from the germline J gene. The V gene is TRBV19, the J gene TRBJ2-7; 8 positions agree with TRBD1. There are 12 residues in the CDR3. The germline gives CDR1 LNHDA, CDR2 SQIVND (reference sequence). V lost 10 bases, J lost 5 bases, and 7 bases stayed unmatched. The sequenced CDR3 bases are TGTGCCACTTTGGACAGGGTGAACGAG. Protein: CATLDRVNE. The CDR3 in full is CATLDRVNEQYF.

To note about this clone: The CDR3 extends 3 residues past the end of the read, so its final part is completed from the germline J gene. The chain has TRBV6-2 or TRBV6-3 and TRBJ2-2; 10 bases agree with TRBD2. The CDR3 is 16 amino acids. From germline, CDR1 is MNHEY and CDR2 SVGEGT. Trimming cost V 6 bases and J 5 bases; bases outside gene matches: 9. The CDR3 spells CASRPLAGEGTGELFF. The CDR3 bases that were read are TGTGCCAGCAGGCCCCTAGCGGGAGAGGGAACCGGGGAG.

As for this clone: The read stops 3 residues short of the end of the CDR3; the missing end is completed from the germline J gene. The chain links TRBV4-1 to TRBJ2-2, with 8 bases aligning to TRBD2. CDR1 is MGHRA, CDR2 YSYEKL, per germline. CDR3 length equals 17 residues. Germline trimming cut 4 bases from V and 5 bases from J; bases unmatched to any gene: 12. CDR3 amino acids: CASSRSTGGLGTGELFF. The CDR3 bases that were read are TGCGCCAGCAGCCGATCCACGGGGGGGCTAGGGACCGGGGAG.